This T cell receptor beta chain is drawn from a study of blood T cells in healthy people across ages. The ends were cut back, 5 bases at V and 8 bases at J, with 18 bases in the middle. Germline-derived CDR1 and CDR2 are SGHTA and FQGNSA. This CDR3 has 14 residues. As to this clonotype: Antigen: not known.

Study-level points and caveats: It was the long-lived donors that had more naive CD4+ cells and higher diversity than aged donors.

All donors came from Russia, were Caucasian and healthy, and spanned ages roughly 6 to 95. Each donor gave ten milliliters of peripheral blood. Then a second PCR, running roughly 7 to 11 cycles, was carried out with a sample-barcoded 5' primer and a J-beta primer mix. Each CDR3 protein is one row after TCRdb ran MiXCR on the 5' RACE reads. The sample consists of approximately 960,000 distinct CDR3 sequences, 29% of them appearing once. This sample also belongs to another study, concerning T cells of mothers and their children.

The V gene is TRBV7-2, the J gene TRBJ1-2; D unresolved. The TCR was taken from a woman in her 40s in good health. The sample taken for sequencing was blood. The CDR3 nucleotides are TGTGCCAGCAGCACCCCAGGAGGGTTCTGGGGCTACACCTTC. As protein: CASSTPGGFWGYTF.